The following is a T cell receptor (beta chain) sequence with its context. A single count supports this clone. Which antigen it targets is not known. Within one base of it there is no much larger clone, and no base qualities were kept. At one collaborating source in Seattle, patients were enrolled during active infection and were followed longitudinally through the course of disease. Collaborating institutions collected whole blood in K2EDTA tubes following their own protocols. For TCRbeta analysis, collaborators shipped samples in one of three forms: frozen whole blood, isolated PBMCs, or DNA extracted from either of those sample types. This sample was included in a study of blood T cell repertoires in COVID-19 (TCRdb year 2020). With regard to the full study: Samples from collaborators originated in the United States, Italy and Spain and spanned both the acute and convalescent phases of COVID-19. The material from the prospective study consisted of cDNA or gDNA derived from T cells, B-cell-depleted T cells, or PBMCs. The samples were drawn from the first 160 participants of the ongoing ImmuneRACE study and from over a thousand subjects provided by 6 global collaborators. HLA class I and class II types, where available, came from metadata supplied by the sample provider rather than from assay-based typing. The repertoires were released in a freely available public database meant as a resource for research on the immune response to SARS-CoV-2. Subjects who had been exposed to COVID-19, were actively infected with it, or had recovered from it provided the deeply sampled blood TCRbeta repertoires that made up the dataset. The sample metadata nearly always contained a de-identified subject ID, COVID-19 status, age in years and sex.

What the authors observed across the whole study: How much clinical and demographic metadata was included differed by source and by participant, and the metadata was provided uncurated.

The CDR3 runs 17 amino acids, cysteine and phenylalanine included. Only the CDR3 DNA is retained, 51 bases long and in frame from the first base. Unmatched junction bases come to 7, with V trimmed by 4 bases and J by 6 bases. The germline V gene gives CDR1 as KGHDR and CDR2 as SFDVKD. The immunoSEQ Assay, a bias-controlled multiplex PCR, was used to amplify TCRbeta CDR3 regions from genomic DNA. As for how the authors treated the data: The number of nucleated cells in each sample was estimated from the amplification of reference gene primers within the assay. To quantify the absolute abundance of each unique TCRbeta CDR3 rearrangement, sequence reads were collapsed and filtered. For each sample, productive Simpson clonality was calculated as the square root of Simpson's diversity index across productive rearrangements. Entries here come from immuneACCESS through TCRdb and include only in-frame sequences with V and J called. Some clones fail to appear in such tables; in the studies checked, an unresolved V gene covers under half of the shortfall, and the cause of the remainder is unknown. The D gene and trimming were derived from the DNA, and the V and J assignments and clone size from that table. This sample gives hundreds of thousands of clones in total; around 87% of them show up just once. Together, the top ten hold about 2.3% of the sample.

Rearrangement joined TRBV24-1 to TRBJ2-1; TRBD2 aligns with 14 central bases. The sample comprised peripheral blood. This TCR derives from a woman aged 60-75 years with COVID-19, enrolled during active disease. The CDR3 loop reads CATSDRMTSGGANEQFF. The nucleotides are TGTGCCACCAGTGACCGAATGACTAGCGGGGGGGCCAATGAGCAGTTCTTC.